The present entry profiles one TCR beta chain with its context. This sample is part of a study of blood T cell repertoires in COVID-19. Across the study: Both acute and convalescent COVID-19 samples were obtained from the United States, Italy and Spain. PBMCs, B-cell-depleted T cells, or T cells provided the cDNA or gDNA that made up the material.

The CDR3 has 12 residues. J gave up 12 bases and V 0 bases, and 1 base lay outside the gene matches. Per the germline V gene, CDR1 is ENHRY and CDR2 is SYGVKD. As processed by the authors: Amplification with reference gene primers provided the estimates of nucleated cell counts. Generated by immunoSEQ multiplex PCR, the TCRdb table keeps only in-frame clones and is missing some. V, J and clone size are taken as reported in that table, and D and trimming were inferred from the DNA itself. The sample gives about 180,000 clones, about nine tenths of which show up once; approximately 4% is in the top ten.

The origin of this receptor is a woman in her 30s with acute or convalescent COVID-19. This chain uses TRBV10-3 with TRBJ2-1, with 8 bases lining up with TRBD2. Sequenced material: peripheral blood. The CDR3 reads CAISESAGAQFF. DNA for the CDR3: TGTGCCATCAGTGAGTCAGCGGGAGCGCAGTTCTTC.